Listed below are T cell receptor beta chains from one sample, sequenced in a study of vaccination and CD4 T cells after COVID-19. One entry per CDR3 protein, called by TCRdb with MiXCR from the PCR reads. The table has 25,000 to 35,000 distinct CDR3 sequences, about 50% seen once; the top ten hold about 5.3%. Source: CD4+ T cells from blood, taken about 7 months after SARS-CoV-2 vaccination. The receptors here all came from a human donor who had recovered from COVID-19. The CDR3 runs from the conserved cysteine through the conserved F or W. D genes are given only for firm matches. Only part of the rows carry a size: once, few, many, or a class if the clone is expanded.

j_gene: TRBJ2-7; abundance: NA; len: 15; d_gene: TRBD1; v_gene: TRBV7-9; CDR3nt: TGTGCCAGCAGCCCTCGACAGGGTAGGATCTACGAGCAGTACTTC; CDR3aa: CASSPRQGRIYEQYF
j_gene: TRBJ2-5; abundance: NA; len: 13; d_gene: NA; v_gene: TRBV2; CDR3nt: TGTGCCAGCAGTGAGGAGGACCAAGAGACCCAGTACTTC; CDR3aa: CASSEEDQETQYF
j_gene: TRBJ2-3; abundance: NA; len: 15; d_gene: NA; v_gene: TRBV15; CDR3nt: TGTGCCACCAGCAGAAGTGAAAGCCCCACAGATACGCAGTATTTT; CDR3aa: CATSRSESPTDTQYF
j_gene: TRBJ2-3; abundance: NA; len: 13; d_gene: NA; v_gene: TRBV20-1; CDR3nt: TGCAGTGCCAGAGAGACAGACACAGATACGCAGTATTTT; CDR3aa: CSARETDTDTQYF
j_gene: TRBJ1-3; abundance: NA; len: 13; d_gene: NA; v_gene: TRBV7-9; CDR3nt: TGTGCCAGCAGCCTCTTCTCTGGAAACACCATATATTTT; CDR3aa: CASSLFSGNTIYF
j_gene: TRBJ2-3; abundance: NA; len: 14; d_gene: NA; v_gene: TRBV20-1; CDR3nt: TGCAGTGCTGGCGTCACGGGAGTTACAGATACGCAGTATTTT; CDR3aa: CSAGVTGVTDTQYF
j_gene: TRBJ2-5; abundance: NA; len: 17; d_gene: TRBD1; v_gene: TRBV7-7; CDR3nt: TGTGCTAGCAGCCGAACCTTACGTAGACAGGGCTTGGAGACCCAGTACTTC; CDR3aa: CASSRTLRRQGLETQYF
j_gene: TRBJ2-7; abundance: few; len: 14; d_gene: TRBD2; v_gene: TRBV14; CDR3nt: TGTGCCAGCAGCGTCACCGGGACTAGCGACGAGCAGTACTTC; CDR3aa: CASSVTGTSDEQYF
j_gene: TRBJ1-5; abundance: NA; len: 14; d_gene: NA; v_gene: TRBV6-1; CDR3nt: TGTGCCAGCAGTGAATACATAAATAATCAGCCCCAGCATTTT; CDR3aa: CASSEYINNQPQHF
j_gene: TRBJ2-3; abundance: NA; len: 13; d_gene: NA; v_gene: TRBV12-3/TRBV12-4; CDR3nt: TGTGCCAGCAGCGCAAATGAAGAAGATACGCAGTATTTT; CDR3aa: CASSANEEDTQYF
j_gene: TRBJ2-3; abundance: NA; len: 14; d_gene: TRBD1; v_gene: TRBV7-3; CDR3nt: TGTGCCTGGACCGGGACAGGGTTATCAGATACGCAGTATTTT; CDR3aa: CAWTGTGLSDTQYF
j_gene: TRBJ2-5; abundance: NA; len: 13; d_gene: NA; v_gene: TRBV6-2/TRBV6-3; CDR3nt: TGTGCCAGCACCTACAGGGCGGGCGAGACCCAGTACTTC; CDR3aa: CASTYRAGETQYF
j_gene: TRBJ2-5; abundance: NA; len: 17; d_gene: TRBD2; v_gene: TRBV12-3/TRBV12-4; CDR3nt: TGTGCCAGCAGTCTGGGGCTAGCGGGAAGCGCTAGAGCGACCCAGTACTTC; CDR3aa: CASSLGLAGSARATQYF
j_gene: TRBJ2-1; abundance: few; len: 11; d_gene: NA; v_gene: TRBV24-1; CDR3nt: TGTGCCACCGAGGGAGGATCTGAGCAGTTCTTC; CDR3aa: CATEGGSEQFF
j_gene: TRBJ2-1; abundance: few; len: 12; d_gene: NA; v_gene: TRBV7-9; CDR3nt: TGTGCCAGCAGCTCCGCCTACAATGAGCAGTTCTTC; CDR3aa: CASSSAYNEQFF
j_gene: TRBJ2-5; abundance: NA; len: 15; d_gene: TRBD2; v_gene: TRBV7-9; CDR3nt: TGTGCCAGCAGCTCCAGGACTAGCGGCCAAGAGACCCAGTACTTC; CDR3aa: CASSSRTSGQETQYF
j_gene: TRBJ2-5; abundance: NA; len: 14; d_gene: NA; v_gene: TRBV6-2/TRBV6-3; CDR3nt: TGTGCCAGCAGTTATCGACGAAATAAAGAGACCCAGTACTTC; CDR3aa: CASSYRRNKETQYF
j_gene: TRBJ2-1; abundance: NA; len: 17; d_gene: TRBD1; v_gene: TRBV15; CDR3nt: TGTGCCACCAGCAGAGATCGGTTGGGACAGGGGGCAAGTGAGCAGTTCTTC; CDR3aa: CATSRDRLGQGASEQFF
j_gene: TRBJ2-4; abundance: NA; len: 13; d_gene: NA; v_gene: TRBV4-1; CDR3nt: TGCGCCAGCAGCCAAGACCCGAGTAACATTCAGTACTTC; CDR3aa: CASSQDPSNIQYF
j_gene: TRBJ2-7; abundance: NA; len: 15; d_gene: TRBD2; v_gene: TRBV20-1; CDR3nt: TGCAGTGCTGGGCGGGGACTAGCGGCCTCTCCCCACCAGTACTTC; CDR3aa: CSAGRGLAASPHQYF
j_gene: TRBJ2-2; abundance: once; len: 15; d_gene: TRBD2; v_gene: TRBV27; CDR3nt: TGTGCCAGCAGTTTATGGACTAGCGGGACCGGGGAGCTGTTTTTT; CDR3aa: CASSLWTSGTGELFF
j_gene: TRBJ2-5; abundance: NA; len: 18; d_gene: TRBD2; v_gene: TRBV10-3; CDR3nt: TGTGCCATCAGTGAGTCCCCTCTAGGATTAGCGGGAGGAGAGACCCAGTACTTC; CDR3aa: CAISESPLGLAGGETQYF
j_gene: TRBJ1-1; abundance: NA; len: 14; d_gene: TRBD1; v_gene: TRBV4-1; CDR3nt: TGCGCCAGCAGCCACACAGGGGGTGGAACTGAAGCTTTCTTT; CDR3aa: CASSHTGGGTEAFF
j_gene: TRBJ2-3; abundance: few; len: 16; d_gene: TRBD2; v_gene: TRBV7-2; CDR3nt: TGTGCCAGCAGCTTAGGGGTAGCGGGAGGCGCAGATACGCAGTATTTT; CDR3aa: CASSLGVAGGADTQYF
j_gene: TRBJ1-1; abundance: NA; len: 15; d_gene: TRBD1; v_gene: TRBV5-1; CDR3nt: TGCGCCAGCAGCGAATTACAGGGGGCGAACACTGAAGCTTTCTTT; CDR3aa: CASSELQGANTEAFF
j_gene: TRBJ2-1; abundance: NA; len: 14; d_gene: NA; v_gene: TRBV4-1; CDR3nt: TGCGCCAGCAGCCGCGACCCCGCGGGGAATGAGCAGTTCTTC; CDR3aa: CASSRDPAGNEQFF